A single sample gave rise to the 30 T cell receptor beta chains below, sequenced in a study of radiation and T cells in renal cell carcinoma. The time point denotes: baseline pretreatment blood. Sample treatment: 15 Gy SBRT to primary tumor, nephrectomy 4 weeks later. Only in-frame clones appear in the TCRdb table, and some are missing; sequencing was by immunoSEQ multiplex PCR. In the table there are about 140,000 clones, around four fifths of which are singletons. The sequenced sample was blood, obtained from a patient whose treatment included radiotherapy and nephrectomy. The receptors shown here come from a woman between 45 and 65 years old with renal cell carcinoma.

V and J are TRBV5-1 and TRBJ1-4; D not certain. The CDR3 totals 16 residues. CDR1 is SGHRS and CDR2 is YFSETQ in the germline V gene. V gave up 4 bases and J gave up 0 bases, with 13 bases separating them. CDR3 bases: TGCGCCAGCAGCCCAACAATCTCGACAACTAATGAAAAACTGTTTTTT. This sequence encodes CASSPTISTTNEKLFF.

This clone was seen once. This chain links TRBV19 with TRBJ1-3; D is perhaps TRBD1 (6 bases). Looked up from germline, CDR1 is LNHDA and CDR2 is SQIVND (reference sequence). The CDR3 loop spans 14 amino acids. Trimming stripped 5 bases from V and 5 bases from J, with 13 bases between. This CDR3 is CASSFGQTRNTIYF. The CDR3 region has the DNA TGTGCCAGTAGTTTCGGACAGACGCGAAACACCATATATTTT.

The chain couples TRBV4-1 to TRBJ2-5; maybe TRBD1 (6 bases). Trimming took off 3 bases at V and 3 bases at J, with 14 bases between the two ends. In germline, CDR1 is MGHRA, CDR2 YSYEKL. The CDR3 contains 15 residues. The CDR3 sequence is CASSHPLDRKETQYF. CDR3 DNA: TGCGCCAGCAGCCATCCTTTGGACAGAAAAGAGACCCAGTACTTC.

This clone was detected only once. The chain carries TRBV5-1 and TRBJ2-2, with 15 bases matching TRBD2. CDR3 length: 16 residues. The V gene end was trimmed by 3 bases and the J gene end by 5 bases; junction bases not matched to a gene: 2. CDR1 and CDR2 (germline): SGHRS, YFSETQ. For the CDR3, the DNA is TGCGCCAGCAGCTCGGGGACTAGCGGGGGGACCGGGGAGCTGTTTTTT. Translating gives CASSSGTSGGTGELFF.

The V and J genes are TRBV7-8 and TRBJ1-1; D gene ambiguous. Germline V gene data show CDR1 as SGHVS and CDR2 as FQNEAQ. V was pared by 0 bases and J by 1 base, with 3 bases between. CDR3 size: 13 residues. The DNA of the CDR3 is TGTGCCAGCAGCTTAGCGGAGAACACTGAAGCTTTCTTT. This translates into CASSLAENTEAFF.

This chain uses TRBV5-1 with TRBJ1-1, with D perhaps matching TRBD1 (6 bases). V was trimmed by 3 bases and J by 4 bases, leaving 16 bases between them. Germline CDR1 and CDR2: SGHRS and YFSETQ. This CDR3 spans 15 amino acids. The CDR3 bases are TGCGCCAGCAGCTCGGTACAGGGACCAGCCACTGAAGCTTTCTTT. Protein sequence: CASSSVQGPATEAFF.

The chain employs TRBV9 and TRBJ1-6, with no clear D. V was cut by 0 bases and J by 7 bases, with 8 bases left in between. Germline V CDR1 and CDR2: SGDLS, YYNGEE. The CDR3 extends over 14 amino acids. The CDR3 reads CASSVGTENSPLHF. The CDR3 coding sequence is TGTGCCAGCAGCGTAGGAACGGAGAATTCACCCCTCCACTTT.

There are a few counts of this clone. This chain joins TRBV10-3 and TRBJ1-1; D unresolved. Trimming shortened V by 3 bases and J by 6 bases, and 11 bases separated the two germline ends. The CDR3 totals 13 residues. Germline V gene data show CDR1 as ENHRY and CDR2 as SYGVKD. CDR3 bases: TGTGCCATCAGTGACGTAGGTCATTCTGAAGCTTTCTTT. Translated, it gives CAISDVGHSEAFF.

With regard to this clone: The sample has other DNA sequences that encode this CDR3 too. This sequence joins TRBV6-5 and TRBJ1-1, with D possibly matching TRBD1 (6 bases). V shed 6 bases and J shed 1 base, with 9 bases lying between them. Germline V gene sequence: CDR1 MNHEY, CDR2 SVGAGI. The CDR3 is 13 amino acids. CDR3 residues: CASSRGRNTEAFF. The CDR3 DNA sequence: TGTGCCAGCAGCAGGGGTCGGAACACTGAAGCTTTCTTT.

The V gene is TRBV30, the J gene TRBJ2-7; D remains unclear. Per the germline V gene, CDR1 is GTSNPN and CDR2 is SVGIG (reference sequence). Trimming removed 1 base from V and 7 bases from J, with 8 bases in between. This CDR3 has 11 amino acids. Written as DNA, the CDR3 is TGTGCCTGGAGTGCCGGTGGGGAGCAGTACTTC. This gives the protein CAWSAGGEQYF.

The chain carries TRBV5-1 and TRBJ1-4; perhaps TRBD1 as D (6 bases). The V and J ends lost 0 bases and 5 bases respectively, with 14 bases between them. Looked up from germline, CDR1 is SGHRS and CDR2 is YFSETQ. The CDR3 totals 16 residues. CDR3 residues: CASSLAGTLENEKLFF. The CDR3 bases are TGCGCCAGCAGCTTGGCTGGGACATTGGAAAATGAAAAACTGTTTTTT.

The chain links TRBV6-5 to TRBJ1-3; TRBD1 matches 7 bases. Germline lookup yields CDR1 MNHEY and CDR2 SVGAGI. V gave up 5 bases and J gave up 4 bases; unmatched junction bases: 5. This CDR3 is 14 amino acids long. The CDR3 nucleotides are TGTGCCAGCAGTCTGACAGGGCCCGGAAACACCATATATTTT. It translates to CASSLTGPGNTIYF.

This sequence joins TRBV5-1 and TRBJ2-7, with TRBD1 identical over 12 bases. The germline gives CDR1 SGHRS, CDR2 YFSETQ. CDR3 length equals 15 residues. V trimming: 4 bases; J trimming: 6 bases; junction bases outside the gene matches: 8. CDR3 DNA: TGCGCCAGCAGCCGGGGACAGGGGGCGCAGGGCGAGCAGTACTTC. As protein: CASSRGQGAQGEQYF.

This chain joins TRBV15 and TRBJ1-6; D is perhaps TRBD1 (5 bases). There are 15 residues in the CDR3. CDR1 LNHNV and CDR2 YYDKDF come from the germline V gene (reference sequence). V lost 6 bases and J lost 10, with 19 bases in between. CDR3 in amino acids: CATRPERAEGSPLHF. DNA for the CDR3: TGTGCCACCAGGCCGGAGAGGGCTGAGGGGTCACCCCTCCACTTT. The whole variable domain, filled in from reference TRBV15 and TRBJ1-6, reads DAMVIQNPRYQVTQFGKPVTLSCSQTLNHNVMYWYQQKSSQAPKLLFHYYDKDFNNEADTPDNFQSRRPNTSFCFLDIRSPGLGDTAMYLCATRPERAEGSPLHFGNGTRLTVT.

This clone has just one count. The chain links TRBV7-2 to TRBJ1-4; tentatively, D is TRBD1 (5 bases). The V end lost 3 bases, the J end lost 6 bases, and 14 bases lay between the germline ends. The CDR3 contains 15 residues. In germline, CDR1 is SGHTA, CDR2 FQGNSA. The DNA of the CDR3 is TGTGCCAGCAGCTTGTTCCAGGGCGAGGATGAAAAACTGTTTTTT. This translates into CASSLFQGEDEKLFF.

The V and J genes are TRBV5-1 and TRBJ1-2; tentatively, D is TRBD1 (5 bases). The CDR3 contains 15 residues. Trimming cost V 1 base and J 8 bases, with 18 bases left between them. The V gene's germline CDR1 is SGHRS and CDR2 YFSETQ. The CDR3 spells CASSLPGGERGGYTF. CDR3 nucleotides: TGCGCCAGCAGCTTGCCCGGGGGAGAGCGAGGGGGCTACACCTTC.

The chain carries TRBV4-3 and TRBJ2-7, with 7 nucleotides matching TRBD2. CDR1 is LGHNA and CDR2 is YSLEER in the germline V gene. V was clipped by 3 bases and J by 3 bases; unmatched bases: 11. There are 16 residues in the CDR3. The CDR3 DNA follows: TGCGCCAGCAGCCAGGCGGGGGTCGGCCGAGTCTACGAGCAGTACTTC. This codes for CASSQAGVGRVYEQYF.

The rearrangement joins TRBV5-1 to TRBJ2-7; D is perhaps TRBD1 (6 bases). Trimming stripped 0 bases from V and 0 bases from J, with 7 bases between. This CDR3 region has 14 residues. The V gene's germline CDR1 is SGHRS and CDR2 YFSETQ. The CDR3 loop reads CASSLGTVSYEQYF. The CDR3 DNA sequence: TGCGCCAGCAGCTTGGGGACAGTCTCCTACGAGCAGTACTTC.

The chain links TRBV20-1 to TRBJ2-7; no reliable D call. V dropped 5 bases and J dropped 1 base, with 6 bases sitting between them. The germline V gene has CDR1 DFQATT and CDR2 SNEGSKA (reference sequence). The CDR3 length is 11 residues. The CDR3 here is CSARVSYEQYF. The CDR3 DNA sequence: TGCAGTGCTCGAGTTTCCTACGAGCAGTACTTC.

A few counts support this clone. This sequence joins TRBV5-6 and TRBJ2-7, with D uncertain. The CDR3 has 12 amino acids. Germline CDR1 is SGHDT and CDR2 is YYEEEE. The V and J ends lost 9 bases and 2 bases respectively, with 12 bases between them. CDR3 loop: CAKIPHPYEQYF. The CDR3 region has the DNA TGTGCCAAAATACCTCATCCCTACGAGCAGTACTTC. Combining the CDR3 with reference TRBV5-6 and TRBJ2-7 gives the whole variable domain DAGVTQSPTHLIKTRGQQVTLRCSPKSGHDTVSWYQQALGQGPQFIFQYYEEEERQRGNFPDRFSGHQFPNYSSELNVNALLLGDSALYLCAKIPHPYEQYFGPGTRLTVT.

The genes are TRBV5-6 and TRBJ2-7; no firm D call. Trimming left V 4 bases short and J 6 bases short, with 11 bases between. Germline V gene lookup returns CDR1 SGHDT and CDR2 YYEEEE. This CDR3 is built from 12 residues. CDR3 region: CASSLVDLEQYF. The CDR3 nucleotides read TGTGCCAGCAGCCTTGTCGACCTCGAGCAGTACTTC.

This chain joins TRBV4-3 and TRBJ2-1; D may be TRBD1 (6 bases). The CDR3 has 13 amino acids. V was cut by 4 bases and J by 7 bases, with 11 bases left in between. CDR1 is LGHNA, CDR2 YSLEER, per germline. In DNA form, the CDR3 reads TGCGCCAGCAGCCCTACAGGGACAAATGAGCAGTTCTTC. It translates to CASSPTGTNEQFF.

CDR3 sequence: CAISAGQGGSEKLFF. CDR3 sequence (DNA): TGTGCCATCAGTGCCGGACAGGGCGGGAGTGAAAAACTGTTTTTT. This sequence joins TRBV10-3 and TRBJ1-4; TRBD1 agrees at 8 bases. The CDR3 is made up of 15 amino acids. Germline CDR1 is ENHRY and CDR2 is SYGVKD. J gave up 7 bases and V 4 bases, and 8 bases lay outside the gene matches.

This clone was recorded only once. The same CDR3 arises from other DNA sequences in this sample as well. This chain connects TRBV9 to TRBJ2-5; 7 nucleotides match TRBD1. The germline V gene encodes CDR1 SGDLS and CDR2 YYNGEE. This CDR3 region has 16 residues. Trimming cost V 4 bases and J 3 bases; bases outside gene matches: 12. The CDR3 DNA reads TGTGCCAGCAGCACTCGTCCATCAGGGGGTAAAGAGACCCAGTACTTC. Its protein is CASSTRPSGGKETQYF. The variable domain in full, completed from reference TRBV9 and TRBJ2-5, reads DSGVTQTPKHLITATGQRVTLRCSPRSGDLSVYWYQQSLDQGLQFLIQYYNGEERAKGNILERFSAQQFPDLHSELNLSSLELGDSALYFCASSTRPSGGKETQYFGPGTRLLVL.

The V call is TRBV5-1, the J call TRBJ1-5; D is possibly TRBD1 (5 bases). The CDR3 is 14 amino acids. The V end was cut by 2 bases, the J end by 11 bases, with 17 bases between. Per the germline V gene, CDR1 is SGHRS and CDR2 is YFSETQ. The CDR3 DNA reads as TGCGCCAGCAGCTTAAGGGGCCAGAGTGGTTCCCAGCATTTT. Translated, it gives CASSLRGQSGSQHF.

V and J are TRBV28 and TRBJ2-7; 7 bases map to TRBD1. In germline, CDR1 is MDHEN, CDR2 SYDVKM. CDR3 length: 12 amino acids. After removal of 10 bases from V and 6 bases from J, the junction contained 9 bases not matched to a gene. In nucleotides, the CDR3 is TGTGCCACCAAAGAGGGGGCGGGCGAGCAGTACTTC. It specifies CATKEGAGEQYF.

This clone was seen a few times. This CDR3 is CASSMAAENTEAFF. The DNA for the CDR3 is TGCGCCAGCAGCATGGCCGCCGAGAACACTGAAGCTTTCTTT. This chain links TRBV5-1 with TRBJ1-1; unclear D gene. V lost 4 bases and J 1 base, leaving 11 bases between the germline ends. The CDR3 extends over 14 amino acids. Germline V gene sequence: CDR1 SGHRS, CDR2 YFSETQ.

This rearrangement joins TRBV27 to TRBJ1-1; D may be TRBD1 (6 bases). Germline loops: CDR1 MNHEY, CDR2 SMNVEV (reference sequence). V was pared by 5 bases and J by 3 bases, with 10 bases between. The CDR3 length is 13 residues. CDR3 amino acids: CASSNTGYTEAFF. The CDR3 nucleotides are TGTGCCAGCAGTAACACAGGGTACACTGAAGCTTTCTTT.

The rearrangement joins TRBV29-1 to TRBJ1-3, with D tentatively TRBD1 (5 bases). This CDR3 has 14 residues. V was trimmed by 6 bases and J by 2 bases, leaving 14 bases between them. Germline CDR1 and CDR2: SQVTM and ANQGSEA. CDR3 coding DNA: TGCAGCGTGGGATCAGGGTCACCTGGAAACACCATATATTTT. This codes for CSVGSGSPGNTIYF.

J is TRBJ1-2 and V is TRBV5-6; D is perhaps TRBD1 (5 bases). V lost 3 bases and J lost 2, with 8 bases in between. The CDR3 sequence is 13 residues long. Germline CDR1 reads SGHDT; CDR2 reads YYEEEE. This chain's CDR3 is CASSSGANYGYTF. Here the CDR3 DNA reads TGTGCCAGCAGCTCTGGGGCAAACTATGGCTACACCTTC.